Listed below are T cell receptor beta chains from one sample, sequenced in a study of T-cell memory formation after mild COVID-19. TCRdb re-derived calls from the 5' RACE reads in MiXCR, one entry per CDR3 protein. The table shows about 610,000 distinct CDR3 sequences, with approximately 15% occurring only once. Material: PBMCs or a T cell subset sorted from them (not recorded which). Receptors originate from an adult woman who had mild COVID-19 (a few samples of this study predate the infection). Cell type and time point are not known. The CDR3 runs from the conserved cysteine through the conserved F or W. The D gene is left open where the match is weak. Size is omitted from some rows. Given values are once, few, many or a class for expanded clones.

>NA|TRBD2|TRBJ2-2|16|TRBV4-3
CASSHGLAGDTGELFF
TGCGCCAGCAGCCATGGACTAGCGGGAGATACCGGGGAGCTGTTTTTT
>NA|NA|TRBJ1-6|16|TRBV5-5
CASSRRVSSYNSPLHF
TGTGCCAGCAGCCGGAGGGTCAGCTCCTATAATTCACCCCTCCACTTT
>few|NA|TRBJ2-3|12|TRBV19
CASSPGKDTQYF
TGTGCCAGTAGTCCGGGAAAAGATACGCAGTATTTT
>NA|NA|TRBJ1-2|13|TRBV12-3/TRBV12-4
CASSFSGLSARDF
TGTGCCAGCAGTTTCTCGGGGTTATCCGCCCGGGACTTC
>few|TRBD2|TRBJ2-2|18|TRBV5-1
CASSRGPSAGENTGELFF
TGCGCCAGCAGCCGCGGGCCCTCGGCGGGGGAGAACACCGGGGAGCTGTTTTTT
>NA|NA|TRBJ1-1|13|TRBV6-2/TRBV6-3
CASSPGTQREAFF
TGTGCCAGCAGTCCCGGGACACAACGTGAAGCTTTCTTT
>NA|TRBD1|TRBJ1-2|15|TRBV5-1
CASSLGATGNYGYTF
TGCGCCAGCAGCTTGGGAGCGACAGGGAACTATGGCTACACCTTC
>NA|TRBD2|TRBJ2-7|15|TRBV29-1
CSVVGVLAGDDEQYF
TGCAGCGTTGTGGGGGTACTAGCGGGAGACGACGAGCAGTACTTC
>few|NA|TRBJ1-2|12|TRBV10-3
CAISESVSGYTF
TGTGCCATCAGTGAGTCGGTTTCTGGCTACACCTTC
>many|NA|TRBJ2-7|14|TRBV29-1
CSVAAAGNLYEQYF
TGCAGCGTTGCGGCGGCAGGGAACCTCTACGAGCAGTACTTC
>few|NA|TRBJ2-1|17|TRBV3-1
CASSDLQGASSYNEQFF
TGTGCCAGCAGCGATCTTCAAGGGGCGAGCTCCTACAATGAGCAGTTCTTC
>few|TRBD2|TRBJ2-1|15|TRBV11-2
CASSVTSGLYNEQFF
TGTGCCAGCAGCGTTACTAGCGGACTTTACAATGAGCAGTTCTTC
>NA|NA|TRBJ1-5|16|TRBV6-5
CASSEGRGVGNQPQHF
TGTGCCAGCAGCGAAGGTAGAGGGGTGGGCAATCAGCCCCAGCATTTT
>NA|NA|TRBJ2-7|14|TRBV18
CASSPLVSSYEQYF
TGTGCCAGCTCACCATTGGTAAGCTCCTACGAGCAGTACTTC
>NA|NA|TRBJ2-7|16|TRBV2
CASRGHLGGDPYEQYF
TGTGCCAGCAGGGGACACCTAGGAGGCGACCCCTACGAGCAGTACTTC
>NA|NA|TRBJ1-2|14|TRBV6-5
CASSSSPSNYGYTF
TGTGCCAGCAGTTCCTCTCCCTCCAACTATGGCTACACCTTC
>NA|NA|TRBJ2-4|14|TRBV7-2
CASSPPAAKNIQYF
TGTGCCAGCAGCCCACCAGCGGCCAAAAACATTCAGTACTTC
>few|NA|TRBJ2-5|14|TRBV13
CASSSGLIQETQYF
TGTGCCAGCAGCTCCGGACTGATCCAAGAGACCCAGTACTTC
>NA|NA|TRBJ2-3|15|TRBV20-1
CSARDRQSGTDTQYF
TGCAGTGCTAGAGATCGCCAGTCTGGCACAGATACGCAGTATTTT
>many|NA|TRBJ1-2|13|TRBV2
CASSGETNYGYTF
TGTGCCAGCAGTGGGGAAACTAACTATGGCTACACCTTC
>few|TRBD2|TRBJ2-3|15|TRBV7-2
CASSLVAGAGDTQYF
TGTGCCAGCAGCTTAGTAGCGGGAGCAGGAGATACGCAGTATTTT
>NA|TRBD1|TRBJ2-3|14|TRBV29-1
CSVDHRGGTDTQYF
TGCAGCGTCGATCACAGGGGAGGCACAGATACGCAGTATTTT
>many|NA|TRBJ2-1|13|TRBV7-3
CASSFSRDDEQFF
TGTGCCAGCAGCTTTAGCCGGGACGATGAGCAGTTCTTC
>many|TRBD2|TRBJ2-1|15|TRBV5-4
CASSSGTSGSNEQFF
TGTGCCAGCAGCTCTGGGACTAGCGGGAGTAATGAGCAGTTCTTC
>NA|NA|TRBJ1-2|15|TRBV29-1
CSVEDLNWWAYGYTF
TGCAGCGTTGAAGATCTTAATTGGTGGGCCTATGGCTACACCTTC
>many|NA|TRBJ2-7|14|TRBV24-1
CATLARESSYEQYF
TGTGCCACCCTAGCCCGGGAGAGCTCCTACGAGCAGTACTTC
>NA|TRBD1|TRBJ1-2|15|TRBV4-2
CASSQEQGASYGYTF
TGTGCCAGCAGCCAGGAACAGGGGGCGAGCTATGGCTACACCTTC
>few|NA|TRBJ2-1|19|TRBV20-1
CSAPSDGASQGLAYNEQFF
TGCAGTGCTCCCTCCGATGGGGCCTCCCAGGGGTTGGCCTACAATGAGCAGTTCTTC
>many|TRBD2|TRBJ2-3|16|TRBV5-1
CASSVGTSGGTDTQYF
TGCGCCAGCAGCGTTGGGACTAGCGGGGGAACAGATACGCAGTATTTT
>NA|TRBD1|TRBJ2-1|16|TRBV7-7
CASSPLAGTGGVEQFF
TGTGCCAGCAGCCCCCTAGCCGGGACAGGGGGAGTTGAGCAGTTCTTC
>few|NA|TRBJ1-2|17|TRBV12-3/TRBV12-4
CASRPTSHGYLDYGYTF
TGTGCCAGCAGGCCCACGTCCCACGGGTACCTAGACTATGGCTACACCTTC
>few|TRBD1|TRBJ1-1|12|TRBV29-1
CSVDATGVGAFF
TGCAGCGTTGACGCAACAGGGGTAGGGGCTTTCTTT
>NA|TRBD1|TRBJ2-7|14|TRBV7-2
CASSLDRVSYEQYF
TGTGCCAGCAGCTTGGACAGGGTCTCCTACGAGCAGTACTTC
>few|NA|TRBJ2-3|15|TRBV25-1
CASSDPRRHTDTQYF
TGTGCCAGCAGTGACCCTCGTCGCCACACAGATACGCAGTATTTT
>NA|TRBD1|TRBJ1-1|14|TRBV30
CAWSRDRVNTEAFF
TGTGCCTGGAGTCGGGACAGGGTGAACACTGAAGCTTTCTTT
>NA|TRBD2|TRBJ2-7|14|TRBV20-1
CSARGSGGNYEQYF
TGCAGTGCTAGGGGTAGCGGGGGTAACTACGAGCAGTACTTC